The clone carrying this T cell receptor beta chain showed up many times. Its antigen is unknown. V lost 4 bases and J lost 4; bases outside the gene matches: 4. The length of the CDR3 is 14 residues. The record originates from a study of blood T cells in healthy people across ages. Study-wide points: Unsorted PBMC material precluded a definitive naive versus antigen-experienced comparison.

The extraction recovered at least 5.5 micrograms of total RNA per sample. Primers used in a second PCR of about 7 to 12 cycles were a sample-barcoded 5' primer and a J-beta primer mix. TCRdb independently ran MiXCR on the 5' RACE reads; one entry per CDR3 protein. The sample lists 1.4 million or so distinct CDR3 sequences, about 45% seen once, with just over 4% in the top ten. The clonotype comes from a woman under 30 in good health. The V gene is TRBV12-3 or TRBV12-4, the J gene TRBJ1-5; TRBD1 agrees at 7 bases. The source material was blood. The CDR3 nucleotides read TGTGCCAGCAGTTCGAGACAGGGAAATCAGCCCCAGCATTTT. It yields the protein CASSSRQGNQPQHF.